The rows below give T cell receptor beta chains drawn from one sample of a study of early T cells in non-severe SARS-CoV-2 infection. MiXCR, applied by TCRdb to the 5' RACE reads, yields one record per CDR3 protein. This table holds about 72,000 distinct CDR3 sequences, less than 9.5% found once. The sequenced sample consisted of whole blood. The receptors come from an adult who was a healthcare worker with PCR-confirmed SARS-CoV-2 infection or an uninfected control (not recorded which). Both conserved end residues are part of each CDR3. The order of the fields is CDR3 protein, CDR3 DNA, D gene, V gene, J gene, clone size. The D gene is left open where the match is weak. Only part of the rows carry a size: once, few, many, or a class if the clone is expanded.

cdr3_aa: CASIRLAGVQETQYF
cdr3_nt: TGCGCCAGCATCCGCCTAGCGGGAGTCCAGGAGACCCAGTACTTC
d_call: TRBD2
v_call: TRBV5-1
j_call: TRBJ2-5
clone_size: few

cdr3_aa: CATSRGGANTEAFF
cdr3_nt: TGTGCCACCTCCCGCGGTGGTGCAAACACTGAAGCTTTCTTT
d_call: -
v_call: TRBV7-6
j_call: TRBJ1-1
clone_size: few

cdr3_aa: CASSSLRRAQDEAFF
cdr3_nt: TGTGCCAGCAGCTCCTTACGACGGGCACAGGATGAAGCTTTCTTT
d_call: -
v_call: TRBV7-9
j_call: TRBJ1-1
clone_size: many

cdr3_aa: CSARVSSGSHYNEQFF
cdr3_nt: TGCAGTGCTAGAGTGTCTAGCGGGAGTCACTACAATGAGCAGTTCTTC
d_call: TRBD2
v_call: TRBV20-1
j_call: TRBJ2-1
clone_size: few

cdr3_aa: CASRTGGGTGELFF
cdr3_nt: TGTGCCAGCCGAACAGGGGGCGGGACCGGGGAGCTGTTTTTT
d_call: TRBD1
v_call: TRBV2
j_call: TRBJ2-2
clone_size: -

cdr3_aa: CASSQDGQDRGRGYTF
cdr3_nt: TGCGCCAGCAGCCAAGACGGGCAGGACAGGGGGCGAGGCTACACCTTC
d_call: TRBD1
v_call: TRBV4-1
j_call: TRBJ1-2
clone_size: many

cdr3_aa: CASSSLINEQFF
cdr3_nt: TGTGCCAGCAGCTCTTTGATCAATGAGCAGTTCTTC
d_call: -
v_call: TRBV7-9
j_call: TRBJ2-1
clone_size: -

cdr3_aa: CASSPRYNEQFF
cdr3_nt: TGTGCCAGCAGTCCGCGTTACAATGAGCAGTTCTTC
d_call: -
v_call: TRBV2
j_call: TRBJ2-1
clone_size: -

cdr3_aa: CASSLGDRVYNEQFF
cdr3_nt: TGTGCCAGCAGCTTAGGGGACAGGGTCTACAATGAGCAGTTCTTC
d_call: TRBD1
v_call: TRBV7-9
j_call: TRBJ2-1
clone_size: few

cdr3_aa: CATSRDRGLANTGELFF
cdr3_nt: TGTGCCACCAGCAGAGACAGGGGGCTAGCGAACACCGGGGAGCTGTTTTTT
d_call: TRBD1
v_call: TRBV15
j_call: TRBJ2-2
clone_size: few

cdr3_aa: CASSQLLAGGFLYNEQFF
cdr3_nt: TGTGCCAGCAGCCAACTCCTAGCGGGAGGTTTCCTCTACAATGAGCAGTTCTTC
d_call: TRBD2
v_call: TRBV3-1
j_call: TRBJ2-1
clone_size: few

cdr3_aa: CASSPLRDWRGNEQFF
cdr3_nt: TGTGCCAGCAGCCCATTGCGGGACTGGAGGGGAAATGAGCAGTTCTTC
d_call: -
v_call: TRBV7-2
j_call: TRBJ2-1
clone_size: few

cdr3_aa: CASSLSGNTIYF
cdr3_nt: TGTGCCAGCAGCCTATCTGGAAACACCATATATTTT
d_call: -
v_call: TRBV11-2
j_call: TRBJ1-3
clone_size: -

cdr3_aa: CASSIRDEKLFF
cdr3_nt: TGTGCCAGTAGTATAAGGGACGAAAAACTGTTTTTT
d_call: -
v_call: TRBV19
j_call: TRBJ1-4
clone_size: few

cdr3_aa: CASSSYRDSVSYEQYF
cdr3_nt: TGTGCCAGCAGCTCCTATAGGGACAGCGTCTCCTACGAGCAGTACTTC
d_call: TRBD1
v_call: TRBV11-2
j_call: TRBJ2-7
clone_size: -

cdr3_aa: CASSSFDSAYEQYF
cdr3_nt: TGTGCCAGCAGTTCCTTCGACAGCGCCTACGAGCAGTACTTC
d_call: -
v_call: TRBV28
j_call: TRBJ2-7
clone_size: -

cdr3_aa: CASSQRGSGTEKLFF
cdr3_nt: TGCGCCAGCAGCCAAAGAGGTTCAGGAACGGAAAAACTGTTTTTT
d_call: -
v_call: TRBV4-1
j_call: TRBJ1-4
clone_size: -

cdr3_aa: CSVPSATGVYEQYF
cdr3_nt: TGCAGCGTGCCGAGCGCGACAGGAGTCTACGAGCAGTACTTC
d_call: -
v_call: TRBV29-1
j_call: TRBJ2-7
clone_size: -

cdr3_aa: CASGLAGRKETQYF
cdr3_nt: TGCGCCAGTGGACTAGCGGGACGTAAGGAGACCCAGTACTTC
d_call: TRBD2
v_call: TRBV5-1
j_call: TRBJ2-5
clone_size: few

cdr3_aa: CASSSRGGNEKLFF
cdr3_nt: TGTGCCAGCAGCTCCAGAGGGGGCAATGAAAAACTGTTTTTT
d_call: TRBD1
v_call: TRBV7-9
j_call: TRBJ1-4
clone_size: -

cdr3_aa: CASSEGDWQETQYF
cdr3_nt: TGTGCCAGCAGTGAAGGAGATTGGCAAGAGACCCAGTACTTC
d_call: -
v_call: TRBV25-1
j_call: TRBJ2-5
clone_size: few

cdr3_aa: CASSPRGSEGRFNEQFF
cdr3_nt: TGTGCCAGCAGCCCTCGCGGGTCCGAGGGAAGATTCAATGAGCAGTTCTTC
d_call: -
v_call: TRBV5-4
j_call: TRBJ2-1
clone_size: -